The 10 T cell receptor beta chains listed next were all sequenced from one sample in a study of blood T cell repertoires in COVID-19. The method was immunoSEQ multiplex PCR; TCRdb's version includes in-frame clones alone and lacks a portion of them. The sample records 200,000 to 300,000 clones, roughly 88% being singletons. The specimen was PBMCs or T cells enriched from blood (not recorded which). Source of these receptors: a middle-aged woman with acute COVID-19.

The CDR3 DNA reads TGTGCCAGCAGCCAAGGGGGACAAGTCTCTGGAAACACCATATATTTT. Translating it yields CASSQGGQVSGNTIYF. The J gene is TRBJ1-3, the V gene TRBV3-1 (or the pseudogene TRBV3-2), with D maybe TRBD1 (6 bases). The germline V and J ends were trimmed by 1 base and 0 bases, with 10 bases remaining between them. The CDR3 loop spans 16 amino acids. CDR1 LGHDT and CDR2 YNNKEL come from the germline V gene (reference sequence).

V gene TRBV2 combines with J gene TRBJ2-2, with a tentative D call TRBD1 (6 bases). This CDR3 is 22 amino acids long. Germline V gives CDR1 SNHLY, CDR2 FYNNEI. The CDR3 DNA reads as TGTGCTAAGCAGGGGTCGTCTTGGCGCAGCCCCACAAACAGACCAAACACCGGGGAGCTGTTTTTT. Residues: CAKQGSSWRSPTNRPNTGELFF.

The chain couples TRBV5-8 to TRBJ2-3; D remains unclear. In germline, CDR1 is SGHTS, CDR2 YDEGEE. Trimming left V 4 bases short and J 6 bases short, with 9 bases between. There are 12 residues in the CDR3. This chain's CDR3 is CASSHSWDTQYF. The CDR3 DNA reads TGTGCCAGCAGCCACTCGTGGGATACGCAGTATTTT.

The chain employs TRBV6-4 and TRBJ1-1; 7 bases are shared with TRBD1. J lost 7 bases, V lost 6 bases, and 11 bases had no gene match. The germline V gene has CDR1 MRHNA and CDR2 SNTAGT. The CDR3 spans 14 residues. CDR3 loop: CASRHRGTDGEAFF. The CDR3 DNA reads TGTGCCAGCAGGCACAGGGGAACGGATGGTGAAGCTTTCTTT.

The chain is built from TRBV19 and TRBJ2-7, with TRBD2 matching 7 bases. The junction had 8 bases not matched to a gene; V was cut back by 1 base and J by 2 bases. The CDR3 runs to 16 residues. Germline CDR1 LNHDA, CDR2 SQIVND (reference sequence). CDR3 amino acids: CASSIGRLAGPYEQYV. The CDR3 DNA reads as TGTGCCAGTAGTATAGGACGATTAGCGGGCCCCTACGAGCAGTACGTC.

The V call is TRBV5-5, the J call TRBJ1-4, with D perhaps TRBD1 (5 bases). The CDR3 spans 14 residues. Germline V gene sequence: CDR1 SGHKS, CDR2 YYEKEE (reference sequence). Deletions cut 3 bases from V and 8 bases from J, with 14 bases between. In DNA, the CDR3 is TGTGCCAGCAGCTCGATGGGAGGGGAGGAAAAACTGTTTTTT. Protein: CASSSMGGEEKLFF.

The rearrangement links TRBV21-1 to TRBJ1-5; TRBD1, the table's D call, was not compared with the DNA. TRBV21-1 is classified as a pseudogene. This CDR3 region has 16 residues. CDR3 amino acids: CASSAEGTALNQPQHF. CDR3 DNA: TGTGCCAGCAGCGCAGAAGGGACAGCCCTCAATCAGCCCCAGCATTTT.

The CDR3 protein is CASSLAFSGTAVFGYTF. The CDR3 nucleotides read TGTGCCAGCAGCTTGGCGTTCTCCGGGACAGCAGTTTTTGGCTACACCTTC. The chain joins TRBV5-6 to TRBJ1-2; 7 positions agree with TRBD1. The CDR3 is made up of 17 amino acids. V shed 0 bases, J shed 7 bases, and the junction held 15 bases outside the gene matches. Germline-derived CDR1 and CDR2 are SGHDT and YYEEEE.

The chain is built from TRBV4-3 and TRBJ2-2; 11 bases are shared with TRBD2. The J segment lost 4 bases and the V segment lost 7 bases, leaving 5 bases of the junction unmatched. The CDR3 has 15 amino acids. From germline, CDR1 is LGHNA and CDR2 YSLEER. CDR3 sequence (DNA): TGCGCCAGCACCTCTAGCGGGGGGCCCACCGGGGAGCTGTTTTTT. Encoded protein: CASTSSGGPTGELFF.

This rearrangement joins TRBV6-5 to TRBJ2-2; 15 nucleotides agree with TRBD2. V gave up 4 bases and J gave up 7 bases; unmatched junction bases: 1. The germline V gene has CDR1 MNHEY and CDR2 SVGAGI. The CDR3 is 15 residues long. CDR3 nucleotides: TGTGCCAGCAGTTGGACTAGCGGGGGGGTCGGGGAGCTGTTTTTT. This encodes CASSWTSGGVGELFF.